The present entry profiles one T cell receptor (beta chain) with its context. The target antigen is unknown. These data are taken from a study of cytomegalovirus exposure and HLA in healthy donors. About the research overall: Genotyping showed roughly 77% of some 400 donors falling in the Caucasian-associated ancestry cluster. Whole-study results and caveats: TCR beta chain V- and J-gene trimming was linked, in a later analysis, to a missense variant in DCLRE1C. Confirmation in vitro established that a few CMV-associated chains were specific for CMV antigens. In a later analysis, across HLA loci, associated TCR counts were highest for DRB1, lowest for HLA-C.

Trimming pared 2 bases from V and 8 bases from J, leaving 10 bases between. The V gene's germline CDR1 is MNHEY and CDR2 SMNVEV (reference sequence). This CDR3 region has 13 residues. With 60 Vbeta and 13 Jbeta primers, the PCR was carried out. TCRdb keeps only in-frame clones here, not all; method: immunoSEQ multiplex PCR. The sample has a few hundred thousand clones; approximately 82% are singletons. The sequenced material came from PBMCs. The chain uses TRBV27 and TRBJ2-1; D gene unclear. The TCR comes from a woman between 35 and 50 years old in good health and CMV-seronegative. CDR3 DNA: TGTGCCAGCAGTTTACTACCTTCTCATGAGCAGTTCTTC. Translated, it gives CASSLLPSHEQFF.